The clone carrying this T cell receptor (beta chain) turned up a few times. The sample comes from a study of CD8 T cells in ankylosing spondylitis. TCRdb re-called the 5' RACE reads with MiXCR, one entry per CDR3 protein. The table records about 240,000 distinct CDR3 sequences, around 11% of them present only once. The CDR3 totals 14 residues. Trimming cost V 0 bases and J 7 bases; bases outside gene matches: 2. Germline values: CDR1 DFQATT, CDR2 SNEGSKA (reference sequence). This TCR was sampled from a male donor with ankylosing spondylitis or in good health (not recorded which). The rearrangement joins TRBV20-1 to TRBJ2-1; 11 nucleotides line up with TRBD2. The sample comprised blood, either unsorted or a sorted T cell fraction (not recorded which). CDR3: CSARDPSGRNEQFF. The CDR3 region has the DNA TGCAGTGCTAGAGATCCTAGCGGGAGGAATGAGCAGTTCTTC.